This is a list of T cell receptor beta chains from one sample in a study of breast tumors, draining lymph nodes, adjacent tissues. MiXCR was run by TCRdb on the multiplex PCR reads, yielding one entry per CDR3 protein. This sample has 20,000 to 25,000 distinct CDR3 sequences, with approximately 51% found just once. Sequenced: breast tumor tissue. These receptors were collected from a female donor with breast cancer. Some clones in this sample may be carry-over from other donors' samples. Each CDR3 is given with its conserved first and last residue. A D gene is named only where the DNA matches it firmly. A row's size may be missing; if present it is once, few, many or a size class.

NA,TRBJ2-7,TRBV7-8,NA,TGTGCCAGCACCTCGGGGCAGGGTCTTCTAGGGGAGCAGCACTTC,CASTSGQGLLGEQHF
TRBD2,TRBJ2-6,TRBV5-5,many,TGTGCCAGCAGAACTAAACCGGGACTAGCGGGAGGGCCGATTTCTGGGGCCAACGTCCTGACTTTC,CASRTKPGLAGGPISGANVLTF
NA,TRBJ2-4,TRBV9,many,TGTGCCAGCAGCGTAGAAGGCCAGTGGAGCATTCAGTCCTTC,CASSVEGQWSIQSF
NA,TRBJ2-1,TRBV9,NA,TGTGCCAGCAGCGTCATCCCCGATAAGCAGTTCTTC,CASSVIPDKQFF
NA,TRBJ2-3,TRBV20-1,NA,TGCAGTGCTATCGGTCCGAGCGGACGCACAGATACGCAGTATTTT,CSAIGPSGRTDTQYF
TRBD2,TRBJ2-7,TRBV7-8,few,TGTGCCAGCAGCTTCCTAGCGGGAGGAGTCTACGAGCAGTACTTC,CASSFLAGGVYEQYF
NA,TRBJ2-7,TRBV2,NA,TGTGCCAGCAGTGGGGCAGGGCTTTGGTACGAGCAGTACTTC,CASSGAGLWYEQYF
NA,TRBJ2-7,TRBV10-3,many,TGTGCCATCAGTGAGGGTCTAACGGCGGAGGGCCAGTCCTACGAGCAGTACTTC,CAISEGLTAEGQSYEQYF
TRBD2,TRBJ2-2,TRBV13,many,TGTGCCAGCAGCCCAAGCCCCCTACTAGCGGAAAAACACACCGGGGAGCTGTTTTTT,CASSPSPLLAEKHTGELFF
TRBD2,TRBJ2-3,TRBV6-1,many,TGTGCCAGACTACAGCGGGGGGACACAGATACGCAGTATTTT,CARLQRGDTDTQYF
TRBD2,TRBJ2-3,TRBV7-9,NA,TGTGCCAGCGTTCTAGCGGGAGGCACAGATACGCAGTATTTT,CASVLAGGTDTQYF
NA,TRBJ2-2,TRBV15,NA,TGTGCCACCAGCAGGGACGGCCATGTGGGCGGGGAAAACACCGGGGAGCTGTTTTTT,CATSRDGHVGGENTGELFF
NA,TRBJ1-6,TRBV6-1,once,TGTGCCAGCAGTGCCTCCTATAATTCACCCCTCCACTTT,CASSASYNSPLHF
NA,TRBJ2-3,TRBV25-1,NA,TGTGCCAGCGGCCTAGGGGCTAGCACAGATACGCAGTATTTT,CASGLGASTDTQYF
TRBD1,TRBJ1-4,TRBV14,NA,TGTGCCAGCAGCCGAGTCTTCGGACAGGGGGGTGAAAAGCTGTTCTTT,CASSRVFGQGGEKLFF
NA,TRBJ1-1,TRBV18,NA,TGTGCCAGCTCTCAGAATCAGGGAGACACTGAAGCTTTCTTT,CASSQNQGDTEAFF
NA,TRBJ1-2,TRBV20-1,NA,TGCAGTGCTAGAGGTAGAGGGGGGGGTAGCTATGGCTACACCTTC,CSARGRGGGSYGYTF
NA,TRBJ1-6,TRBV11-2,medium-sized,TGTGCCAGCAGCTTAGATCGGTTTTCACCCCTCCACTTT,CASSLDRFSPLHF
NA,TRBJ1-1,TRBV9,few,TGTGCCAGCAGCGCAGCCGCTGGGTCCAGTACCAACACTGAAGCTTTCTTT,CASSAAAGSSTNTEAFF
TRBD2,TRBJ2-7,TRBV20-1,medium-sized,TGCAGTGCTCCACTGGCGGGAGGAGGCTACGAGCAGTACTTC,CSAPLAGGGYEQYF
NA,TRBJ1-2,TRBV4-1,many,TGCGCCAGCAGCCCCCACCACCCGAGTGGCTACACCTTC,CASSPHHPSGYTF
TRBD2,TRBJ2-3,TRBV7-9,NA,TGTGCCAGCAGCCCCTTAGGGACTAGCGCACCACAGGATACGCAGTATTTT,CASSPLGTSAPQDTQYF
TRBD2,TRBJ2-1,TRBV7-6,medium-sized,TGTGCCAGCAGCTCTACTCCCTATAGCGGGAGCGGGGATGAGCAGTTCTTC,CASSSTPYSGSGDEQFF
TRBD2,TRBJ2-1,TRBV5-4,NA,TGTGCCAGCAGCTTGATAGCGGGAGGGTTCGATGAGCAGTTCTTC,CASSLIAGGFDEQFF
TRBD1,TRBJ1-5,TRBV28,many,TGTGCCAGCAGTCGTTACAGGGGTGGCAATCAGCCCCAGCATTTT,CASSRYRGGNQPQHF
NA,TRBJ1-2,TRBV10-2,NA,TGCGCCAGCAGTGAAACGCAAGGAGGGGACTATGGCTACACCTTC,CASSETQGGDYGYTF
TRBD2,TRBJ2-2,TRBV11-2,once,TGTGCCAGCAGCTTAGGGGGACTAGCGGGAGGGCCTGCACCCTCGTTT,CASSLGGLAGGPAPSF
NA,TRBJ2-5,TRBV6-1,many,TGTGCCAGCAGGTGGGTCGGACAAGAGACCCAGTACTTC,CASRWVGQETQYF
TRBD2,TRBJ2-7,TRBV20-1,medium-sized,TGCAGTGCGTTAATCGGGAGGATTTCCTACGAGCAGTACTTC,CSALIGRISYEQYF
TRBD2,TRBJ2-5,TRBV7-2,many,TGTGCCAGCAGCCTCGGACTAGCGGGAGTTACATACCAAGAGACCCAGTACTTC,CASSLGLAGVTYQETQYF
TRBD2,TRBJ2-7,TRBV6-5,many,TGTGCCAGCAGCCCGACCCTAGCGGGAGGGCTCTACGAGCAGTACTTC,CASSPTLAGGLYEQYF
NA,TRBJ2-7,TRBV12-3/TRBV12-4,once,TGTGCCAGCAGTTTAGCGCGCGGGTCCTACGAGCAGTACTTC,CASSLARGSYEQYF
TRBD2,TRBJ2-3,TRBV7-2,many,TGTGCCAGCAGCTTTGATCGGGAGGGCACAGATACGCAGTATTTT,CASSFDREGTDTQYF
NA,TRBJ2-7,TRBV15,NA,TGTGCCACCAGCAGAGGGGCAGGGAGCGAGCAGTACTTC,CATSRGAGSEQYF